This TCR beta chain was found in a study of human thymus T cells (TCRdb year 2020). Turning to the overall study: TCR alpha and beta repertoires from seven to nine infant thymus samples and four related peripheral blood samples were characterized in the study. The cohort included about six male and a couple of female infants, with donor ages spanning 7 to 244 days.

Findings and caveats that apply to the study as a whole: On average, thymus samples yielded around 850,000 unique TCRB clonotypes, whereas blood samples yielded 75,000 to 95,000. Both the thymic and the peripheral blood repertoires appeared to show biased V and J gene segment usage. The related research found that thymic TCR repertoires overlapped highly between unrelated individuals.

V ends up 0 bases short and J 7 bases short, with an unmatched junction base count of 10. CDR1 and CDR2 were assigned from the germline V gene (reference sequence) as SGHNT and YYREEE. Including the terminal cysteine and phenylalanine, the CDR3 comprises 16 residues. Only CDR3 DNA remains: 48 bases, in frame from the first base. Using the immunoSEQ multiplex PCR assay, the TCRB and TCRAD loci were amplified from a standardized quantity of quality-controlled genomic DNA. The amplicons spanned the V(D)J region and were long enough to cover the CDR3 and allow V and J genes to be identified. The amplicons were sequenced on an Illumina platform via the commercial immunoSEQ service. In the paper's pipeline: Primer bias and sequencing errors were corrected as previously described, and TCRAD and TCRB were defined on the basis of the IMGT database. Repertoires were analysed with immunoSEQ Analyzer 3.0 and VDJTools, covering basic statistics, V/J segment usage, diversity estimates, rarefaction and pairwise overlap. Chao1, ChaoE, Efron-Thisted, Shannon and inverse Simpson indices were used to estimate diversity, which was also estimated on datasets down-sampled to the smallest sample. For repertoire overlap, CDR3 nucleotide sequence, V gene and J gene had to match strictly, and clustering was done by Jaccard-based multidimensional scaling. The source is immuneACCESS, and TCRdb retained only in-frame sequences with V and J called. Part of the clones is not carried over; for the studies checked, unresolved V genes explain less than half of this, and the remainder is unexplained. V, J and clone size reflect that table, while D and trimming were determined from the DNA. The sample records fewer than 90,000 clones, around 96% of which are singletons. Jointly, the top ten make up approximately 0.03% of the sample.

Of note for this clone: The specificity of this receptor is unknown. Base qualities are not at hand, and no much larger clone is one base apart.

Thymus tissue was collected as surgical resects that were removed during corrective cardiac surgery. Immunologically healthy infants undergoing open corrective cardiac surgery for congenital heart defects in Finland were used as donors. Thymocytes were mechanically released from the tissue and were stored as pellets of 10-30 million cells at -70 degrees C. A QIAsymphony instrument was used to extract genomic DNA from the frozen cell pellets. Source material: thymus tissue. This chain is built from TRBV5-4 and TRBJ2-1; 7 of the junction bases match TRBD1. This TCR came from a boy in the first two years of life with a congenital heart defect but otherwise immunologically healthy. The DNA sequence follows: TGTGCCAGCAGCTTGGTGGGACAGACGTATGAAAATGAGCAGTTCTTC. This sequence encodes CASSLVGQTYENEQFF. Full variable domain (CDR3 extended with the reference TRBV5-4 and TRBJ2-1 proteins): ETGVTQSPTHLIKTRGQQVTLRCSSQSGHNTVSWYQQALGQGPQFIFQYYREEENGRGNFPPRFSGLQFPNYSSELNVNALELDDSALYLCASSLVGQTYENEQFFGPGTRLTVL.